What follows describes a single T cell receptor (beta chain). Its matching antigen is unknown. This specimen belongs to a study of CD8 T cells in Susac syndrome. Notes on the study in general: The relatively small number of individuals in the TCR sequencing and HLA analysis was acknowledged by the study.

TCR beta from blood CD8+ and CD4+ T cells was sequenced. The CD8+ and CD4+ T cells were isolated magnetically using a negative isolation approach, whereas the TEMRA cells were enriched by FACS. CDR3 length: 16 amino acids. Germline V lookup: CDR1 SGDLS, CDR2 YYNGEE. Trimming removed 0 bases from V and 1 base from J; junction bases left unmatched: 6. Random hexamers were used to reverse transcribe an amount of 0.5 to 1 ug RNA. MiXCR was run by TCRdb on the immunoSEQ multiplex PCR reads, yielding one entry per CDR3 protein. The sample holds 200,000 or so distinct CDR3 sequences, about 93% seen once. The sample was CD8+ T cells from PBMCs. This clonotype was obtained from a human donor with multiple sclerosis. The chain recombines TRBV9 with TRBJ2-7, with 8 bases fitting TRBD1. CDR3 residues: CASSVASGQDSYEQYF. CDR3 bases: TGTGCCAGCAGCGTAGCTTCGGGACAGGATTCCTACGAGCAGTACTTC.